This entry lists 18 T cell receptor beta chains sequenced from one sample in a study of a mutant IDH1 vaccine in newly diagnosed glioma. Using immunoSEQ multiplex PCR, the repertoire was profiled, and TCRdb retains in-frame clones only, with some absent. The sample has about 64,000 clones; 74% are singletons. Antigens of these TCRs are unknown. Time point in this sample: week 35, safety follow-up. The study gave 300 ug of mutant IDH1 20-mer peptide per vaccine dose, with topical imiquimod. This specimen consisted of PBMCs, obtained from a glioma patient whose treatment included an IDH1 peptide vaccine. The receptors originated from a man aged 50 to 59 with glioma.

The rearrangement joins TRBV29-1 to TRBJ1-1; D not certain. The CDR3 is 12 residues long. The V gene lost 3 bases and the J gene lost 6 bases, with 11 bases spanning the gap. Germline assignment: CDR1 SQVTM and CDR2 ANQGSEA. The CDR3 nucleotides are TGCAGCGTTGATCGGGATGAGGCTGAAGCTTTCTTT. Translation: CSVDRDEAEAFF.

This clone was detected a few times. This chain connects TRBV18 to TRBJ1-2; a possible D gene is TRBD1 (5 bases). Trimming removed 0 bases at V and 8 bases at J, with 19 bases between. The CDR3 loop spans 16 amino acids. The germline V gene encodes CDR1 KGHSH and CDR2 LQKENI. The CDR3 sequence: CASSPPSTRGVWGYTF. The CDR3 DNA reads as TGTGCCAGCTCACCACCGTCTACGCGGGGGGTTTGGGGCTACACCTTC.

This clone was picked up one time. The rearrangement joins TRBV25-1 to TRBJ1-1; D might be TRBD1 (5 bases). The germline gives CDR1 MGHDK, CDR2 SYGVNS. The V end lost 6 bases, the J end lost 2 bases, and 13 bases lay between the germline ends. This CDR3 has 14 residues. This CDR3 is CASRPLTANTEAFF. The CDR3 region has the DNA TGTGCCAGCAGGCCCCTGACAGCAAACACTGAAGCTTTCTTT.

This clone was counted a few times. The chain uses TRBV21-1 and TRBJ2-7; the table's D gene call, TRBD1, was not cross checked with the DNA. TRBV21-1 constitutes a pseudogene. The CDR3 totals 16 residues. CDR3 nucleotide sequence: TGTGCCAGCAGCAAAGCGCGAGACGACAGTACCTACGAGCAGTACTTC. Its translation is CASSKARDDSTYEQYF.

This chain uses TRBV29-1 with TRBJ2-5; D is unresolved. There are 10 residues in the CDR3. Germline V CDR1 and CDR2: SQVTM, ANQGSEA. V dropped 4 bases and J dropped 5 bases, with 5 bases sitting between them. CDR3 loop: CSVGVETQYF. CDR3 DNA: TGCAGCGTTGGGGTTGAGACCCAGTACTTC. The whole variable domain, filled in from reference TRBV29-1 and TRBJ2-5, reads SAVISQKPSRDICQRGTSLTIQCQVDSQVTMMFWYRQQPGQSLTLIATANQGSEATYESGFVIDKFPISRPNLTFSTLTVSNMSPEDSSIYLCSVGVETQYFGPGTRLLVL.

J is TRBJ1-2 and V is TRBV9; 7 nucleotides line up with TRBD1. This CDR3 spans 15 amino acids. The trim removed 4 bases at V and 3 bases at J, leaving 9 bases unmatched. The germline V gene encodes CDR1 SGDLS and CDR2 YYNGEE. The CDR3 region is CASSPRQGSYYGYTF. The CDR3 DNA is TGTGCCAGCAGCCCCCGACAGGGAAGTTACTATGGCTACACCTTC.

The V gene is TRBV29-1, the J gene TRBJ2-1, with 7 bases identical to TRBD1. Germline loops: CDR1 SQVTM, CDR2 ANQGSEA. The CDR3 sequence is 15 residues long. The trim removed 0 bases at V and 3 bases at J, leaving 5 bases unmatched. The CDR3 nucleotides are TGCAGCGTTGAAGACGACCGGACAGGCTACAATGAGCAGTTCTTC. As protein: CSVEDDRTGYNEQFF.

This chain joins TRBV6-1 and TRBJ1-2; 7 bases map to TRBD1. Germline V lookup: CDR1 MNHNS, CDR2 SASEGT. CDR3 length: 13 residues. Unmatched junction bases numbered 5, after V lost 6 bases and J lost 4 bases. The CDR3 coding sequence is TGTGCCAGCAGATCGGGACAGTCCTATGGCTACACCTTC. It codes for CASRSGQSYGYTF.

The J gene is TRBJ2-7, the V gene TRBV27, with TRBD1 as a possible D gene (5 bases). The CDR3 has 13 amino acids. CDR1 MNHEY and CDR2 SMNVEV come from the germline V gene (reference sequence). V dropped 8 bases and J dropped 3 bases, with 14 bases sitting between them. The CDR3 sequence: CASSPGNSYEQYF. The CDR3 DNA sequence: TGTGCCAGCTCCCCAGGGAACAGCTACGAGCAGTACTTC.

This clone occurred a few times. The chain uses TRBV6-1 and TRBJ2-5, with 10 bases aligning to TRBD2. Germline CDR1 reads MNHNS; CDR2 reads SASEGT. The CDR3 is made up of 16 amino acids. With V trimmed by 4 bases and J by 5 bases, 10 bases remained unmatched. The CDR3 nucleotides read TGTGCCAGCAGTGTCCACAGCGGGGGGGTGGGGGAGACCCAGTACTTC. The encoded protein is CASSVHSGGVGETQYF.

This clone was recorded once. The chain links TRBV5-6 to TRBJ2-1; D might be TRBD2 (7 bases). Germline V gene sequence: CDR1 SGHDT, CDR2 YYEEEE. V lost 2 bases to trimming and J lost 6 bases, with 15 bases between them. The CDR3 sequence is 15 residues long. The CDR3, as DNA: TGTGCCAGCAGCTTCCGGGGGGCGACGCCCAATGAGCAGTTCTTC. Protein sequence: CASSFRGATPNEQFF.

The V and J genes are TRBV27 and TRBJ2-2; tentatively, D is TRBD2 (6 bases). Germline V CDR1 and CDR2: MNHEY, SMNVEV (reference sequence). CDR3 length: 15 amino acids. Deletions cut 2 bases from V and 4 bases from J, with 11 bases between. The CDR3 is CASSLLGGSTGELFF. In DNA, the CDR3 is TGTGCCAGCAGTTTACTTGGGGGGAGCACCGGGGAGCTGTTTTTT.

The CDR3 reads CASSLAAREQFF. The CDR3 DNA reads as TGTGCCAGCAGCTTGGCGGCTCGGGAGCAGTTCTTC. The V gene is TRBV5-6, the J gene TRBJ2-1; unclear D gene. V lost 0 bases to trimming and J lost 10 bases, with 8 bases between them. The CDR3 covers 12 residues. CDR1 is SGHDT and CDR2 is YYEEEE in the germline V gene.

This chain connects TRBV6-4 to TRBJ1-1; D unresolved. Trimming shortened V by 8 bases and J by 0 bases, and 13 bases separated the two germline ends. Germline CDR1 is MRHNA and CDR2 is SNTAGT. The CDR3 is 14 amino acids. The CDR3 sequence: CASWEATLNTEAFF. In nucleotides, the CDR3 is TGTGCCAGCTGGGAGGCCACCTTGAACACTGAAGCTTTCTTT.

The chain links TRBV30 to TRBJ2-7; TRBD1 or TRBD2 may be the D gene (5 bases each). Trimming stripped 3 bases from V and 5 bases from J, with 23 bases between. In germline, CDR1 is GTSNPN, CDR2 SVGIG (reference sequence). The CDR3 contains 16 residues. In DNA, the CDR3 is TGTGCCTGGAGAGCCCCCGGGACCGCGGATAACCACGAGCAGTACTTC. Residues: CAWRAPGTADNHEQYF.

The sample holds many counts of this clone. The chain joins TRBV2 to TRBJ2-1; no firm D call. CDR1 SNHLY and CDR2 FYNNEI come from the germline V gene. Trimming pared 4 bases from V and 5 bases from J, leaving 18 bases between. CDR3 length: 16 residues. For the CDR3, the DNA is TGTGCCAGCAGTGCCACCATAGCCCCCCCCGACAATGAGCAGTTCTTC. Translating it yields CASSATIAPPDNEQFF.

The chain carries TRBV6-1 and TRBJ1-6, with D perhaps TRBD1 (5 bases). CDR1 is MNHNS, CDR2 SASEGT, per germline. The ends were cut back, 6 bases at V and 10 bases at J, with 16 bases in the middle. CDR3 length equals 14 residues. CDR3 residues: CASRMGGEGSPLHF. CDR3 nucleotides: TGTGCCAGCAGAATGGGGGGAGAGGGCTCACCCCTCCACTTT.

This clone was seen once. The J gene is TRBJ2-1, the V gene TRBV5-4; 9 bases fit TRBD1. Germline V gives CDR1 SGHNT, CDR2 YYREEE (reference sequence). The trim removed 3 bases at V and 7 bases at J, leaving 11 bases unmatched. The CDR3 loop spans 16 amino acids. CDR3 loop: CASSSTGTGNPNEQFF. The CDR3 DNA reads as TGTGCCAGCAGCTCTACCGGGACAGGGAATCCGAATGAGCAGTTCTTC.